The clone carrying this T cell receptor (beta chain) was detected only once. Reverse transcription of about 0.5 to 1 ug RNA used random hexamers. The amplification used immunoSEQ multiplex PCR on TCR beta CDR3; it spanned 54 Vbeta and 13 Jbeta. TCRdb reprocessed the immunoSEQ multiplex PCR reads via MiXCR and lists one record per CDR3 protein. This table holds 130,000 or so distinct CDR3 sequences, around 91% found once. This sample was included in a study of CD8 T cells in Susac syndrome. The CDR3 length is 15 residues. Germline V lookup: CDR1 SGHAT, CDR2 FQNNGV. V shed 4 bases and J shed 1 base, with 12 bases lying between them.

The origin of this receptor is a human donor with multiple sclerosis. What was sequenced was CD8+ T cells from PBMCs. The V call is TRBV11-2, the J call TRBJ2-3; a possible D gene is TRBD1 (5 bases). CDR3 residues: CASSYRHMGTDTQYF. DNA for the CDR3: TGTGCCAGCAGCTACAGGCATATGGGCACAGATACGCAGTATTTT.